The rows below give T cell receptor beta chains drawn from one sample of a study of T cells during gluten challenge in celiac disease. MiXCR was run by TCRdb on the single-cell sequencing reads, yielding one entry per CDR3 protein. The sample records 200 to 250 distinct CDR3 sequences, roughly 27% being singletons. Specimen: gluten-specific CD4+ T cells sorted from blood using tetramers, collected at baseline or on day 6, 14 or 28 of gluten challenge (not recorded which). These receptors came from a female donor with celiac disease. CDR3s include the opening cysteine and the closing phenylalanine or tryptophan. D genes are given only for firm matches. Not all rows give a size; the values are once, few, many and, for expanded clones, a class.

CSVALLVTGDGTDTQYF | TGCAGCGTTGCACTATTAGTTACAGGGGATGGCACAGATACGCAGTATTTT | TRBD1 | TRBJ2-3 | many | TRBV29-1
CSVEDSDGPAFF | TGCAGCGTGGAGGACAGTGATGGCCCAGCTTTCTTT | - | TRBJ1-1 | - | TRBV29-1
CASSFGVSGELFF | TGTGCCAGCAGCTTTGGTGTTAGCGGGGAGCTGTTTTTT | - | TRBJ2-2 | few | TRBV5-6
CASNLGALDQGEQFF | TGTGCCAGCAACTTAGGGGCCCTCGACCAAGGCGAGCAGTTCTTC | - | TRBJ2-1 | - | TRBV7-2
CATSSGRVGAGETQYF | TGTGCCACCAGCAGTGGGCGGGTGGGGGCTGGGGAGACCCAGTACTTC | - | TRBJ2-5 | - | TRBV15
CASSPRPGISEKLFF | TGTGCCAGCAGCCCTAGACCTGGAATCAGTGAAAAACTGTTTTTT | - | TRBJ1-4 | - | TRBV7-2
CSAGQGDVSYNEQFF | TGCAGTGCGGGCCAAGGGGACGTCTCCTACAATGAGCAGTTCTTC | - | TRBJ2-1 | large | TRBV20-1
CASSLTASGGGTDTQYF | TGCGCCAGCAGCTTAACGGCTAGCGGGGGGGGCACAGATACGCAGTATTTT | TRBD2 | TRBJ2-3 | few | TRBV5-1
CSETTGFGETQYF | TGCAGCGAAACTACAGGGTTTGGGGAGACCCAGTACTTC | - | TRBJ2-5 | - | TRBV29-1
CSARSSWNQPQHF | TGCAGTGCTAGAAGTTCTTGGAATCAGCCCCAGCATTTT | - | TRBJ1-5 | many | TRBV20-1
CASTNSWGGELFF | TGTGCCAGTACAAATAGTTGGGGCGGGGAGCTGTTTTTT | - | TRBJ2-2 | - | TRBV19
CARAPGGNQPQHF | TGTGCCAGAGCCCCAGGCGGGAATCAGCCCCAGCATTTT | - | TRBJ1-5 | - | TRBV19